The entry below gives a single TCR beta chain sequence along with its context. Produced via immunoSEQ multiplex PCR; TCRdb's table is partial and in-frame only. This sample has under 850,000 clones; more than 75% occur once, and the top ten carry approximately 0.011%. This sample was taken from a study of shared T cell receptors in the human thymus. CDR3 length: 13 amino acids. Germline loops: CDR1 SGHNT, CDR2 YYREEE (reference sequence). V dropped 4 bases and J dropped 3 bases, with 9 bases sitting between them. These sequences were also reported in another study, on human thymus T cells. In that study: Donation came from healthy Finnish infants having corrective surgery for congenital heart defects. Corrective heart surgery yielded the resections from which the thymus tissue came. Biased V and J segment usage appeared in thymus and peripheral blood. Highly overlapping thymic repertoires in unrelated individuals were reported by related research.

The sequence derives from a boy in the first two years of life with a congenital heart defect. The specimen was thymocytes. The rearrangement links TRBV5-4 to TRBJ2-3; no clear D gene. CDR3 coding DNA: TGTGCCAGCAGCCACGTCAGGACAGATACGCAGTATTTT. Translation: CASSHVRTDTQYF.